This paragraph reports one T cell receptor (beta chain). Its antigen remains unknown. V shed 2 bases and J shed 1 base, with 8 bases lying between them. Germline values: CDR1 SEHNR, CDR2 FQNEAQ (reference sequence). The CDR3 contains 14 residues. The data derive from a study of cytomegalovirus exposure and HLA in healthy donors. Study results and limitations: Earlier analysis yielded a pattern in which most TCR beta V segments were productive about 90% or about 30% of the time. The CMV antigen specificity of a few CMV-associated chains was confirmed through in vitro analysis.

Amplification used 60 Vbeta primers and 13 Jbeta primers. Profiling relied on immunoSEQ multiplex PCR, and the TCRdb table lists in-frame clones only, not all of them. The sample lists 130,000 or so clones, roughly three quarters occurring once. J is TRBJ1-1 and V is TRBV7-9; the D is unclear. The sequence derives from a male donor in good health and CMV-seronegative. The sequencing sample was made of PBMCs. The CDR3 is CASSLISENTEAFF. The CDR3 DNA sequence: TGTGCCAGCAGCTTAATTAGTGAGAACACTGAAGCTTTCTTT.